This is a list of T cell receptor beta chains from one sample in a study of control samples from healthy donors and cancer patients. Measured with immunoSEQ multiplex PCR; TCRdb has only the in-frame clones, and not every one. The table has roughly 98,000 clones, roughly four fifths seen once. Sequences were obtained from blood. The source of these receptors is a woman aged 55-69 years in good health. The CDR3 runs from the conserved cysteine through the conserved F or W. D genes are given only for firm matches. Not every row has a clone size; where given, it reads once, few, many or a size class.

CASSQDRGGRAFNEQFF TRBD2 TRBV3-1/TRBV3-2 .
CASSLVQGANQPQHF TRBD1 TRBV28 few
CASSFGQARSGANVLTF . TRBV27 few
CASSYGLAGGPGSKNIQYF TRBD2 TRBV5-1 .
CASSNTDTQYF . TRBV10-2 .
CASSTRINQPQHF . TRBV6-5 .
CASRRGNEKLFF . TRBV10-2 .
CASSLNRGHPYQETQYF TRBD1 TRBV5-1 .
CASSLESALAGGPYNEQFF TRBD2 TRBV7-2 .
CASSEPKDSFYEQYF . TRBV6-1 .
CASSPGFNSPLHF . TRBV18 once
CASRHTGGDGYTF TRBD1 TRBV6-4 .
CASSPLSSGNTIYF . TRBV19 .
CASSPGDTEAFF . TRBV6-5 .
CASRQNPGTDTYEQYF TRBD1 TRBV27 .
CASTITGGKNYGYTF TRBD1 TRBV3-1/TRBV3-2 .
CASSQKGGMSGNTIYF . TRBV11-3 .
CASSSTRGDNQPQHF . TRBV7-8 .
CAISGGYEQYF . TRBV10-3 .
CASSLMTGADYGYTF TRBD1 TRBV2 .